This section outlines one T cell receptor beta chain sequence together with its context. The sample belongs to a study of identical twins. CDR3 size: 16 residues. Germline trimming cut 6 bases from V and 5 bases from J; bases unmatched to any gene: 15. The germline V gene encodes CDR1 LGHNT and CDR2 FRNRAP. TCRdb itself ran the 5' RACE reads through MiXCR, one entry per CDR3 protein. Found here are 520,000 or so distinct CDR3 sequences, roughly a fifth of them singletons; the top ten hold 0.8% to 1%. The same data also went into a second study, on T cells expressing NK-cell markers. That source adds: The authors sequenced eight donors, of whom seven were HCMV-seropositive and one was seronegative.

This TCR was recovered from a woman under 30 in good health. This chain joins TRBV12-5 and TRBJ1-1, with 7 nucleotides matching TRBD1. The sequenced sample consisted of CD4+ T cells sorted from blood. CDR3 nucleotide sequence: TGTGCTAGTGGCTCGACAGGGAATCGACGGGTGACTGAAGCTTTCTTT. Protein product: CASGSTGNRRVTEAFF.